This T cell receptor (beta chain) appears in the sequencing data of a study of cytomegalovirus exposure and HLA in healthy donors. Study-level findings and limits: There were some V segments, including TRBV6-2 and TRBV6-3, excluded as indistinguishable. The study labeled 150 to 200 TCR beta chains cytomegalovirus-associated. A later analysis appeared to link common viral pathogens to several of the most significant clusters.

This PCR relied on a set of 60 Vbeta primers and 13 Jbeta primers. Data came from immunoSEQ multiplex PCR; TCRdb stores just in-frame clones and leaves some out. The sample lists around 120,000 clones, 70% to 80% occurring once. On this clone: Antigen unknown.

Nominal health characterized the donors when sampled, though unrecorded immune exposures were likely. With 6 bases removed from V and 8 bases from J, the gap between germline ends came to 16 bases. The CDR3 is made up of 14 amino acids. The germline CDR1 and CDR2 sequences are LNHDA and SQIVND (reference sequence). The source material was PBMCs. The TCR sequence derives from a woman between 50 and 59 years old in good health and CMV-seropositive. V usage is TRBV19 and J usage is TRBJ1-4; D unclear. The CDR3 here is CASSLREGKEKLFF. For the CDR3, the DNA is TGTGCCAGTAGCCTCCGGGAAGGAAAGGAAAAACTGTTTTTT.